The 17 T cell receptor beta chains below come from one sample, sequenced in a study of T-cell memory formation after mild COVID-19. TCRdb called the 5' RACE reads again in MiXCR, with one record for every CDR3 protein. In the table there are roughly 560,000 distinct CDR3 sequences, roughly 22% of which are singletons. Sequenced input: PBMCs or a T cell subset sorted from them (not recorded which). The receptors here all came from an adult woman who had mild COVID-19 (a few samples of this study predate the infection). Cell type and time point are not known.

V is TRBV29-1 and J is TRBJ1-1, with D uncertain. The CDR3 length is 14 residues. Trimming left V 0 bases short and J 4 bases short, with 12 bases between. Germline V gene sequence: CDR1 SQVTM, CDR2 ANQGSEA. As DNA, the CDR3 is TGCAGCGTTGAAGATGGGTTTGGGCCCACTGAAGCTTTCTTT. Translation: CSVEDGFGPTEAFF.

The chain recombines TRBV20-1 with TRBJ2-7; 10 bases are shared with TRBD2. The trim removed 6 bases at V and 2 bases at J, leaving 7 bases unmatched. The germline V gene encodes CDR1 DFQATT and CDR2 SNEGSKA (reference sequence). The CDR3 has 14 residues. The CDR3 region has the DNA TGCAGTGCCAGTGGAGCGGGAGGGACCTACGAGCAGTACTTC. Translated: CSASGAGGTYEQYF.

This clonotype has a handful of counts. The chain recombines TRBV29-1 with TRBJ2-7; weak D call: TRBD2 (6 bases). Trimming shortened V by 4 bases and J by 0 bases, and 13 bases separated the two germline ends. The germline CDR1 and CDR2 sequences are SQVTM and ANQGSEA. The CDR3 covers 14 residues. CDR3 protein: CSVVGGLNSYEQYF. CDR3 in DNA: TGCAGCGTTGTCGGGGGACTGAACTCCTACGAGCAGTACTTC.

This clonotype has only a few counts. The rearrangement links TRBV5-1 to TRBJ2-1; D is undetermined. Trimming took off 1 base at V and 0 bases at J, with 5 bases between the two ends. The CDR3 loop spans 14 amino acids. Germline values: CDR1 SGHRS, CDR2 YFSETQ. In DNA, the CDR3 is TGCGCCAGCAGCTTGATGGGCTCCTACAATGAGCAGTTCTTC. The encoded protein is CASSLMGSYNEQFF.

The sample holds many counts of this clonotype. The junction differs from germline at one of its ends, possibly a read error. The V and J genes are TRBV5-1 and TRBJ2-7, with a possible D match to TRBD2 (5 bases). The CDR3 is made up of 14 amino acids. Per germline, CDR1 SGHRS and CDR2 YFSETQ. The CDR3 region is CASSLSGSSYEQYF. CDR3 nucleotide sequence: TGTGCCAGCAGTTTAAGTGGGAGCTCCTACGAGCAGTACTTC. Combining the CDR3 with reference TRBV5-1 and TRBJ2-7 gives the whole variable domain KAGVTQTPRYLIKTRGQQVTLSCSPISGHRSVSWYQQTPGQGLQFLFEYFSETQRNKGNFPGRFSGRQFSNSRSEMNVSTLELGDSALYLCASSLSGSSYEQYFGPGTRLTVT.

V gene TRBV5-1 combines with J gene TRBJ1-1; maybe TRBD1 (6 bases). Germline CDR1 and CDR2: SGHRS and YFSETQ. This CDR3 has 17 residues. The V gene lost 2 bases and the J gene lost 0 bases, with 17 bases spanning the gap. CDR3: CASSLDPGQRVNTEAFF. The CDR3 DNA follows: TGCGCCAGCAGCTTAGATCCAGGACAGAGAGTGAACACTGAAGCTTTCTTT.

V gene TRBV20-1 combines with J gene TRBJ2-3; 9 bases align to TRBD2. The CDR3 loop spans 15 amino acids. Germline-derived CDR1 and CDR2 are DFQATT and SNEGSKA (reference sequence). J gave up 2 bases and V 7 bases, and 10 bases lay outside the gene matches. The CDR3 loop reads CSVRPTSGFTDTQYF. CDR3 nucleotide sequence: TGCAGTGTTCGCCCCACTAGCGGGTTCACAGATACGCAGTATTTT.

There are a few counts of this clonotype. This chain connects TRBV7-6 to TRBJ1-5, with a possible D match to TRBD1 (6 bases). CDR3 size: 14 residues. V was pared by 1 base and J by 7 bases, with 11 bases between. CDR1 is SGHVS, CDR2 FNYEAQ, per germline. The CDR3 coding sequence is TGTGCCAGCAGCTTAGGCCAGGGGAAACAGCCCCAGCATTTT. It translates to CASSLGQGKQPQHF.

CDR3 residues: CASSLLAGGGIDTQYF. The CDR3 DNA reads TGCGCCAGCAGCTTACTAGCGGGAGGTGGTATAGATACGCAGTATTTT. This chain joins TRBV5-1 and TRBJ2-3; 12 positions agree with TRBD2. The CDR3 is made up of 16 amino acids. Germline V gene data show CDR1 as SGHRS and CDR2 as YFSETQ. V was pared by 2 bases and J by 5 bases, with 6 bases of the junction left unmatched.

In its sample, this clonotype was seen a few times. The gene calls are TRBV15 and TRBJ2-2; 11 bases fit TRBD2. The V gene's germline CDR1 is LNHNV and CDR2 YYDKDF (reference sequence). The V and J ends lost 9 bases and 6 bases, in that order; junction bases with no gene match: 9. The CDR3 length is 15 residues. The chain's CDR3 is CATRDSGRVAGELFF. In DNA form, the CDR3 reads TGTGCCACGAGAGATAGCGGGAGGGTCGCCGGGGAGCTGTTTTTT.

This clonotype was detected only a few times. This chain links TRBV4-2 with TRBJ2-1; TRBD2 aligns across 11 bases. CDR1 and CDR2 from the germline V gene are LGHNA and YNFKEQ. The CDR3 totals 18 residues. J lost 7 bases, V lost 6 bases, and 17 bases had no gene match. CDR3 in DNA: TGTGCCAGCAGTCCGTACTATTCTAGCGGGGGGTCAAGGAATGAGCAGTTCTTC. It translates to CASSPYYSSGGSRNEQFF.

V is TRBV7-9 and J is TRBJ2-1; 11 bases map to TRBD2. This CDR3 is 15 amino acids long. Germline CDR1 is SEHNR and CDR2 is FQNEAQ (reference sequence). V was pared by 4 bases and J by 9 bases, with 8 bases of the junction left unmatched. CDR3 coding DNA: TGTGCCAGCAGCTCAAAAGCCGGGACTAGCGGTGAGCAGTTCTTC. It yields the protein CASSSKAGTSGEQFF.

The V gene is TRBV19, the J gene TRBJ2-5; D uncertain. Germline values: CDR1 LNHDA, CDR2 SQIVND (reference sequence). This CDR3 is 12 amino acids long. Trimming stripped 2 bases from V and 4 bases from J, with 5 bases between. CDR3 amino acids: CASSIKGETQYF. DNA of the CDR3: TGTGCCAGTAGTATAAAGGGAGAGACCCAGTACTTC.

Only a few counts were recorded for this clonotype. The chain joins TRBV7-9 to TRBJ2-3, with 8 bases fitting TRBD1. The V gene end was trimmed by 1 base and the J gene end by 0 bases; junction bases not matched to a gene: 3. The CDR3 has 16 residues. Per germline, CDR1 SEHNR and CDR2 FQNEAQ (reference sequence). The CDR3 bases are TGTGCCAGCAGCTTAGACAGGGGGACTAGCACAGATACGCAGTATTTT. This gives the protein CASSLDRGTSTDTQYF.

This clonotype was counted only a few times. V usage is TRBV6-8 and J usage is TRBJ1-5; tentatively, D is TRBD1 (6 bases). The ends were cut back, 4 bases at V and 6 bases at J, with 13 bases in the middle. Germline CDR1 MNHGY, CDR2 SAAAGT. The CDR3 loop spans 14 amino acids. The CDR3 here is CASSSRQECQPQHF. Here the CDR3 DNA reads TGTGCCAGCAGTTCGAGACAGGAGTGTCAGCCCCAGCATTTT.

The chain joins TRBV5-4 to TRBJ2-1; D is tentatively TRBD1 or TRBD2 (6 bases each). The CDR3 length is 17 residues. Trimming removed 4 bases at V and 0 bases at J, with 17 bases between. The germline V gene has CDR1 SGHNT and CDR2 YYREEE (reference sequence). The CDR3 protein is CASSPGGGRSSYNEQFF. The DNA for the CDR3 is TGTGCCAGCAGCCCTGGTGGGGGGCGAAGCTCCTACAATGAGCAGTTCTTC.

In this sample, this clonotype turned up a few times. The rearrangement links TRBV11-3 to TRBJ2-3, with D perhaps given as TRBD1 or TRBD2 (6 bases each). Deletions cut 1 base from V and 0 bases from J, with 14 bases between. The length of the CDR3 is 17 residues. Germline CDR1 is SGHNT and CDR2 is YENEEA. The CDR3 bases are TGTGCCAGCAGCTTAGGTACCGGGGGCCCTAGCACAGATACGCAGTATTTT. It translates to CASSLGTGGPSTDTQYF.